This is a list of T cell receptor beta chains from one sample in a study of blood T cell repertoires in COVID-19. Sequenced by immunoSEQ multiplex PCR; TCRdb stores in-frame clones only, minus some. This sample has some 95,000 clones; more than 85% occur once, and the top ten carry 2.3%. Sequencing was done on a sample of peripheral blood. These receptors were taken from a human donor with active COVID-19. The donor label of this sample is uncertain. Each CDR3 is given with its conserved first and last residue. The D gene is left open where the match is weak. Some rows have no size entry. The others give once, few or many, or a class for an expanded clone.

D	V	J	size	CDR3	DNA
.	TRBV19	TRBJ1-1	.	CASSIGLTGTEAFF	TGTGCCAGTAGTATAGGTCTAACCGGGACTGAAGCTTTCTTT
TRBD1	TRBV19	TRBJ1-5	few	CASSPTDRGGDQPQHF	TGTGCCAGTAGTCCAACGGACAGGGGAGGTGATCAGCCCCAGCATTTT
TRBD1	TRBV19	TRBJ1-4	.	CASNLRPGQAFLHEKLFF	TGTGCCAGTAACCTAAGGCCGGGACAGGCGTTTTTACATGAAAAACTGTTTTTT
TRBD1	TRBV5-1	TRBJ1-6	.	CASSPGFGQGNSPLHF	TGCGCCAGCAGCCCTGGTTTTGGACAGGGGAATTCACCCCTCCACTTT
TRBD2	TRBV28	TRBJ2-7	once	CATGTSGPNYEQYF	TGTGCCACCGGAACTAGCGGACCTAACTACGAGCAGTACTTC
TRBD1	TRBV5-6	TRBJ2-1	.	CASSLAGGSSYNEQFF	TGTGCCAGCAGCTTGGCAGGGGGTAGCTCCTACAATGAGCAGTTCTTC
.	TRBV5-1	TRBJ1-2	.	CASSPDYRRANYGYTF	TGCGCCAGCAGCCCGGATTACAGGAGAGCTAACTATGGCTACACCTTC
TRBD1	TRBV27	TRBJ2-7	.	CASSRWTGNYEQYF	TGTGCCAGCAGTCGTTGGACAGGGAATTACGAGCAGTACTTC
TRBD1	TRBV5-4	TRBJ1-4	.	CASSSDRVNEKLFF	TGTGCCAGCAGCTCCGACAGGGTTAATGAAAAACTGTTTTTT
.	TRBV7-2	TRBJ1-1	.	CASSLQINTEAFF	TGTGCCAGCAGCTTACAGATTAACACTGAAGCTTTCTTT
TRBD2	TRBV29-1	TRBJ2-7	.	CSVEGRGGYEQYF	TGCAGCGTTGAAGGTCGGGGGGGCTACGAGCAGTACTTC
TRBD2	TRBV5-1	TRBJ2-1	once	CASAGGVEFYNEQFF	TGCGCCAGCGCGGGGGGTGTAGAATTTTACAATGAGCAGTTCTTC
.	TRBV20-1	TRBJ1-5	.	CSASAENYSNQPQHF	TGCAGTGCTAGTGCAGAAAACTATAGCAATCAGCCCCAGCATTTT
.	TRBV27	TRBJ2-2	.	CASTTPGERTGELFF	TGTGCCAGCACGACCCCGGGGGAGCGCACCGGGGAGCTGTTTTTT
.	TRBV7-9	TRBJ2-1	.	CASSPTGDNEQFF	TGTGCCAGCAGCCCGACAGGTGACAATGAGCAGTTCTTC
TRBD1	TRBV19	TRBJ1-5	.	CASSIEPGQGKQPQHF	TGTGCCAGTAGTATAGAACCGGGACAGGGGAAACAGCCCCAGCATTTT
TRBD1	TRBV7-8	TRBJ1-2	.	CASSLRTGIMYGYTF	TGTGCCAGCAGCCTACGGACAGGGATCATGTATGGCTACACCTTC
TRBD1	TRBV7-9	TRBJ2-1	.	CASSFPDRGFNEQFF	TGTGCCAGCAGCTTCCCCGACAGGGGGTTTAATGAGCAGTTCTTC
TRBD1	TRBV6-4	TRBJ1-2	.	CASSSSGGGYTF	TGTGCCAGCAGTTCGTCAGGGGGTGGCTACACCTTC
.	TRBV9	TRBJ1-1	.	CASSVDLNTEAFF	TGTGCCAGCAGCGTAGACTTGAACACTGAAGCTTTCTTT
.	TRBV7-9	TRBJ2-7	.	CASSSRGSSYEQYF	TGTGCCAGCAGCTCCCGGGGGAGCTCCTACGAGCAGTACTTC
.	TRBV27	TRBJ1-4	once	CASSSRVTNEKLFF	TGTGCCAGCAGTTCCAGGGTAACTAATGAAAAACTGTTTTTT
.	TRBV5-1	TRBJ2-7	.	CASNRGGAGEQYF	TGCGCCAGCAACAGAGGGGGGGCTGGCGAGCAGTACTTC
.	TRBV12-5	TRBJ2-7	.	CASGLVRTEPSYEQYF	TGTGCTAGTGGTTTGGTACGGACAGAACCTTCCTACGAGCAGTACTTC
.	TRBV19	TRBJ2-7	.	CASSLAWGSSYEQYF	TGTGCCAGTAGCCTCGCCTGGGGCAGCTCCTACGAGCAGTACTTC
TRBD1	TRBV5-1	TRBJ2-5	.	CASNLGQGVKTQYF	TGCGCCAGCAACCTCGGACAGGGCGTGAAGACCCAGTACTTC
.	TRBV28	TRBJ2-5	.	CASSGPRDQETQYF	TGTGCCAGCAGTGGTCCACGGGACCAAGAGACCCAGTACTTC
.	TRBV3-1/TRBV3-2	TRBJ1-3	.	CASSPGGAPGNTIYF	TGTGCCAGCAGCCCGGGGGGGGCGCCTGGAAACACCATATATTTT
TRBD2	TRBV7-2	TRBJ2-3	.	CASSLTSGDTQYF	TGTGCCAGCAGTTTGACTAGCGGGGATACGCAGTATTTT
TRBD2	TRBV7-8	TRBJ2-3	.	CASSLLLGTSGRGTDTQYF	TGTGCCAGCAGCTTACTCCTTGGGACTAGCGGGCGGGGCACAGATACGCAGTATTTT
TRBD1	TRBV4-3	TRBJ2-7	.	CASSQGTGTEQYF	TGCGCCAGCAGCCAAGGGACAGGGACCGAGCAGTACTTC
.	TRBV5-6	TRBJ1-2	.	CASSADGVYGYTF	TGTGCCAGCAGCGCAGACGGAGTCTATGGCTACACCTTC
TRBD2	TRBV7-2	TRBJ2-7	once	CASSLTSGSSYEQYF	TGTGCCAGCAGCTTAACTAGCGGGAGCTCCTACGAGCAGTACTTC
TRBD1	TRBV5-5	TRBJ2-7	.	CASSLEGQDSYGQYF	TGTGCCAGCAGCTTGGAAGGACAGGACTCCTACGGGCAGTACTTC
.	TRBV18	TRBJ1-1	.	CASSPTMNTEAFF	TGTGCCAGCTCGCCTACGATGAACACTGAAGCTTTCTTT
TRBD1	TRBV3-1/TRBV3-2	TRBJ2-3	.	CASSHNGQEMDTQYF	TGTGCCAGCAGCCACAACGGACAGGAGATGGATACGCAGTATTTT
.	TRBV4-1	TRBJ2-7	.	CASSQDEALNYEQYF	TGCGCCAGCAGCCAAGATGAAGCCCTAAACTACGAGCAGTACTTC
TRBD1	TRBV5-4	TRBJ2-3	.	CASSFGTGRQDTQYF	TGTGCCAGCAGCTTCGGGACAGGGAGACAAGATACGCAGTATTTT
.	TRBV3-1/TRBV3-2	TRBJ1-2	once	CASSQELTAYGYTF	TGTGCCAGCAGCCAAGAGTTGACAGCCTATGGCTACACCTTC
.	TRBV9	TRBJ1-4	.	CASSAQDWDEKLFF	TGTGCCAGCAGCGCACAGGATTGGGATGAAAAACTGTTTTTT
.	TRBV7-2	TRBJ1-2	.	CASSLEGLGYTF	TGTGCCAGCAGCTTAGAGGGACTAGGCTACACCTTC
TRBD1	TRBV12-3/TRBV12-4	TRBJ1-2	.	CASTLQGPYTF	TGTGCCAGCACCCTACAGGGGCCCTACACCTTC
.	TRBV6-5	TRBJ1-1	.	CASSHREPPREAFF	TGTGCCAGCAGTCACCGAGAACCCCCTCGCGAAGCTTTCTTT
TRBD2	TRBV3-1/TRBV3-2	TRBJ2-7	.	CASSQGLAGALYEQYF	TGTGCCAGCAGCCAAGGACTAGCGGGGGCGCTCTACGAGCAGTACTTC
.	TRBV5-1	TRBJ2-1	.	CASSLAGTNNEQFF	TGCGCCAGCAGCTTGGCCGGAACTAACAATGAGCAGTTCTTC
TRBD1	TRBV7-6	TRBJ2-1	.	CASSLTGTGARLRDNEQFF	TGTGCCAGCAGCCTTACCGGGACAGGGGCCCGCCTTCGGGACAATGAGCAGTTCTTC
TRBD1	TRBV28	TRBJ1-1	.	CASSLSVRGRLNTEAFF	TGTGCCAGCAGTTTATCGGTCAGGGGGCGCCTTAACACTGAAGCTTTCTTT
.	TRBV3-1/TRBV3-2	TRBJ2-5	once	CASSQGREETQYF	TGTGCCAGCAGCCAGGGTAGGGAGGAGACCCAGTACTTC
.	TRBV4-1	TRBJ2-1	.	CASSQDRGAKSSYNEQFF	TGCGCCAGCAGCCAAGACCGGGGGGCGAAGAGCTCCTACAATGAGCAGTTCTTC
.	TRBV14	TRBJ2-3	.	CASSQVVDTQYF	TGTGCCAGCAGCCAAGTCGTAGATACGCAGTATTTT